A selection of T cell receptor beta chains follows, all from one sample in a study of T cells in Graves' hyperthyroidism and ophthalmopathy. A single record per CDR3 protein comes from TCRdb applying MiXCR to the multiplex PCR reads. The sample lists about 360,000 distinct CDR3 sequences, around 14% occurring once. The source material was blood. These receptor sequences come from a woman younger than 30 with Graves' hyperthyroidism. The CDR3 runs from the conserved cysteine through the conserved F or W. The D gene is left open where the match is weak. For some rows the clone size is stated as once, few or many, or as a class when expanded; others skip it.

TRBJ1-1 | many | - | TRBV10-3 | TGTGCCATCAGTGAGTCGTGGGGCGCTGAAGCTTTCTTT | CAISESWGAEAFF
TRBJ1-2 | many | TRBD1 | TRBV2 | TGTGCCAGCAACCCACTAAGGGGGCAATCTAACTATGGCTACACCTTC | CASNPLRGQSNYGYTF
TRBJ1-1 | many | - | TRBV6-1 | TGTGCCAGCAGTCGGGATGGGAGGTTCACTGAAGCTTTCTTT | CASSRDGRFTEAFF
TRBJ2-5 | few | TRBD2 | TRBV5-4 | TGTGCCAGCAGCCCAGGACTAGCGGGGGGGCTGTTAGGAGAGACCCAGTACTTC | CASSPGLAGGLLGETQYF
TRBJ2-1 | - | - | TRBV15 | TGTGCCACCAGCAGGGATTACCACAATGAGCAGTTCTTC | CATSRDYHNEQFF
TRBJ1-2 | many | TRBD1 | TRBV18 | TGTGCCAGCTCACCGCGCCTACAGGGGGGGGATGGCTACACCTTC | CASSPRLQGGDGYTF
TRBJ1-3 | many | - | TRBV12-3/TRBV12-4 | TGTGCCAGCAGTTTACTACGGAGGGCTTCCTCTGGAAACACCATATATTTT | CASSLLRRASSGNTIYF
TRBJ1-5 | - | - | TRBV5-5 | TGTGCCAGCAGCTTCGGGGTTCCAAAGGGGGTATATAGCAATCAGCCCCAGCATTTT | CASSFGVPKGVYSNQPQHF
TRBJ2-2 | - | TRBD1 | TRBV6-1 | TGTGCCAGCAGAAAAGTGACAGGGGGCTGGGGCACCGGGGAGCTGTTTTTT | CASRKVTGGWGTGELFF
TRBJ1-5 | many | - | TRBV4-1 | TGCGCCAGCAGCCCAGAGGGTCCACTCGGCCCCCAGCATTTT | CASSPEGPLGPQHF
TRBJ1-5 | many | - | TRBV27 | TGTGCCAGCAGCGGGAGTACAATAGGAAATCAGCCCCAGCATTTT | CASSGSTIGNQPQHF
TRBJ2-3 | many | TRBD1 | TRBV6-2/TRBV6-3 | TGTGCCAGCAGTCAACGGAGCCGGGATAGGGGGCGGGGCACAGATACGCAGTATTTT | CASSQRSRDRGRGTDTQYF
TRBJ2-5 | - | TRBD2 | TRBV5-1 | TGCGCCAGCAGCTCGGGGGGGGAAGAGACCCAGTACTTC | CASSSGGEETQYF
TRBJ2-7 | many | TRBD2 | TRBV11-2 | TGTGCCAGCAGCTTAGCAGCGGGAGGGCCGTACGAGCAGTACTTC | CASSLAAGGPYEQYF
TRBJ2-5 | many | TRBD2 | TRBV20-1 | TGCAGTGCTACTCTCCTGGCGGGACTAGAAAAAGAGACCCAGTACTTC | CSATLLAGLEKETQYF
TRBJ1-2 | many | - | TRBV27 | TGTGCCAGCACTAACGGGACACTCTATGGCTACACCTTC | CASTNGTLYGYTF
TRBJ2-7 | many | - | TRBV18 | TGTGCCAGCTCACCAGGGGCGCTGCCCTTTTTCTACGAGCAGTACTTC | CASSPGALPFFYEQYF
TRBJ2-1 | few | - | TRBV9 | TGTGCCAGCAGCGCGTCCAATGAGCAGTTCTTC | CASSASNEQFF
TRBJ1-5 | many | - | TRBV20-1 | TGCAGTGCTAGGACGGGACCCACTCCTAATCAGCCCCAGCATTTT | CSARTGPTPNQPQHF
TRBJ2-2 | many | TRBD2 | TRBV3-1 | TGTGCCAGCAGCCCGGTAGCGGGAGCGTACACCGGGGAGCTGTTTTTT | CASSPVAGAYTGELFF
TRBJ2-1 | many | - | TRBV5-1 | TGCGCCAGCAGCTTGGGAGAATGGACCAATGAGCAGTTCTTC | CASSLGEWTNEQFF
TRBJ2-5 | many | TRBD1 | TRBV10-3 | TGTGCCATCAGTGGAGGACAGGGGGAATGGGAGACCCAGTACTTC | CAISGGQGEWETQYF
TRBJ2-3 | many | - | TRBV2 | TGTGCCAGCAGCGATTGGGGGGATACGCAGTATTTT | CASSDWGDTQYF
TRBJ1-5 | few | TRBD1 | TRBV19 | TGTGCCAGTAGTACCGCAGTAGGCGGGACAGCCGGCAATCAGCCCCAGCATTTT | CASSTAVGGTAGNQPQHF
TRBJ2-2 | few | TRBD1 | TRBV27 | TGTGCCAGCAGTCCCCTGGGGACAGGGGGTACGTTGTCCAGAGCCGGGGAGCTGTTTTTT | CASSPLGTGGTLSRAGELFF
TRBJ1-2 | few | - | TRBV7-9 | TGTGCCAGCAGCCTCATCGCGGGAGAAGACGGCTACACCTTC | CASSLIAGEDGYTF
TRBJ1-5 | few | - | TRBV4-1 | TGCGCCAGCAGCCAAGGGGGGGCGGGGGATCAGCCCCAGCATTTT | CASSQGGAGDQPQHF
TRBJ1-1 | many | - | TRBV2 | TGTGCCAGCAGTTTGGCAGGGGTGATCACTGAAGCTTTCTTT | CASSLAGVITEAFF